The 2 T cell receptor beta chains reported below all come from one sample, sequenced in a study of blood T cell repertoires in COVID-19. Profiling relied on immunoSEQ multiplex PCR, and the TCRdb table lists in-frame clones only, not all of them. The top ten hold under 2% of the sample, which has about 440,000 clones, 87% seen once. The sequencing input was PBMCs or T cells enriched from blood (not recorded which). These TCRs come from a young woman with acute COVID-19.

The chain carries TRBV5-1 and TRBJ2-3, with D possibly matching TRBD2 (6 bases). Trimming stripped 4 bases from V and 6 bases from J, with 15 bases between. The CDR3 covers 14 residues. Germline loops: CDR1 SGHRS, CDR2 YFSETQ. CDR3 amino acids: CASSKSTSEDTQYF. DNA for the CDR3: TGCGCCAGCAGCAAATCGACTAGTGAGGATACGCAGTATTTT.

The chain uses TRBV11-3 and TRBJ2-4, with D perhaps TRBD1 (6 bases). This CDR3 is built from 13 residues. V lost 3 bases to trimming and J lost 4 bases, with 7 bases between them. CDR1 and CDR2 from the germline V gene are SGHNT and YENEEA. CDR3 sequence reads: CASSLGQKNIQYF. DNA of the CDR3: TGTGCCAGCAGCTTGGGACAAAAAAACATTCAGTACTTC.